The source of this T cell receptor (beta chain) is a study of CD8+CD57+ T cells in acquired aplastic anemia. Trimming shortened V by 1 base and J by 1 base, and 17 bases separated the two germline ends. The CDR3 loop spans 17 amino acids. Germline V gene data show CDR1 as LNHNV and CDR2 as YYDKDF (reference sequence). Genomic DNA, serving as template, underwent TCR beta VDJ and CDR3 profiling. MiXCR, applied by TCRdb to the reads, yields one record per CDR3 protein. Of about 170,000 distinct CDR3 sequences listed, 55% to 80% are singletons. As to this clonotype: Its target is unknown.

Notes on the study in general: Patients did not significantly differ from controls in CD8+ Simpson's diversity.

What was sequenced was sorted CD4+, CD8+, or CD8+CD57+ T cells (not recorded which) from PBMCs. This chain joins TRBV15 and TRBJ2-7; either TRBD1 or TRBD2 may supply D (6 bases each). This TCR was recovered from a human donor in good health. This CDR3 reads CATSRAFRQGGSYEQYF. In DNA, the CDR3 is TGTGCCACCAGCAGAGCCTTCCGACAAGGGGGGTCCTACGAGCAGTACTTC.